The clone carrying this T cell receptor beta chain was found a few times. What it binds is unknown. These data are taken from a study of cytomegalovirus exposure and HLA in healthy donors. TCRdb keeps only in-frame clones here, not all; method: immunoSEQ multiplex PCR. Here the sample spans 250,000 to 300,000 clones, just over 85% being singletons. The CDR3 contains 19 residues. General observations from the study: In vitro, a few CMV-associated chains proved specific for CMV antigens.

The source material was PBMCs. The clonotype originates from a woman aged 18-29 years in good health and CMV-seronegative. The V gene is TRBV12-1, the J gene TRBJ2-1; the D segment call TRBD2 is taken from the table without a DNA check. TRBV12-1 counts as a pseudogene. CDR3 nucleotides: TGTGCCAGCAGCTTTGCCAGGACTAGCGGGGGGGCGGCCTACAATGAGCAGTTCTTC. This codes for CASSFARTSGGAAYNEQFF.